This T cell receptor (beta chain) was sequenced for a study of blood T cells in healthy people across ages (dated by TCRdb to between 2015 and 2017). Looking at the study overall: In model experiments, template switching captured about one uniquely barcoded TCR beta cDNA molecule for every two T cells. Donors were grouped into four age groups: young (average roughly 15 years), middle-aged (roughly 40), aged (about 60) and long-lived (over 80). For two donors (one aged 18 to 30 and one aged 80 or older), the study analyzed two additional independent replicas of 1 million unique cDNA reads from the same blood draw. To track age-related changes in TCR beta repertoire diversity, the study relied on deep sequencing normalized with unique cDNA molecular identifiers. To avoid experimental bias, donors of different ages were randomly spread across the sequencing lanes.

A remark on this clonotype: The target of this receptor is not known. Base-call qualities are not available, and no considerably larger clone is one nucleotide away.

The CDR3 starts with the cysteine, ends with the phenylalanine, and has 14 residues. The read is trimmed to its CDR3 DNA, 42 bases read in frame from base 1. The trim is 6 bases for V and 4 bases for J, with a gap of 13 bases between the germline ends. Receptors were amplified or captured by 5' RACE. Sequencing took place on an Illumina HiSeq 2500. A second PCR of about 7 to 12 cycles was run with a J-beta primer mix and a sample-barcoded 5' primer. Each TCR beta cDNA molecule received a unique molecular identifier from a template-switch 5' adaptor carrying 12 random nucleotides. Each sample yielded at least 2.5 million CDR3-containing paired-end reads. All of the RNA was converted into first-strand cDNA using the Mint cDNA synthesis kit, with a TRBC-specific oligonucleotide serving as the primer. Following uracil-DNA glycosylase treatment, all cDNA underwent a first 18-cycle PCR with the universal primers M1SS and BC2_uni_R. The source study handled its data this way. For normalization, 1 million high-quality reads, each with a distinct molecular identifier, were randomly selected from each sample. Instead of being binned into consensus sequences, reads with shared molecular identifiers were discarded. MiTCR, set to a Q25 quality threshold and the strictest error-elimination algorithm, was used for CDR3 identification, clonotype clustering and error correction. A nonparametric unseen species model with Euler transformation was used to estimate lower-bound total TCR beta diversity. TCRdb reworked the public reads: Q25 trimming with fastp, MiXCR clone assembly, productive beta chains retained. Rows matching on CDR3 protein sequence are summarized as one entry with the most common DNA and genes. These V and J calls originate from TCRdb's pipeline instead of the authors' own analysis. This sample has fewer than 950,000 distinct CDR3 sequences in its table, and 35% to 40% of those were observed once. The ten largest clonotypes hold 10% to 15% of the sample.

Systemically healthy Caucasian individuals from Russia, 35 to 50 in total and aged roughly 6 to 100 years, were included as donors. Ten milliliters of peripheral blood were drawn from each donor into EDTA-treated Vacutainer tubes. Ficoll-Paque density-gradient centrifugation was used to isolate PBMCs, with at least 6.5 million per sample. Trizol reagent was used to extract total RNA from the PBMCs, yielding at least 5.5 micrograms per sample. For every donor, flow cytometry on a PBMC aliquot measured the percentage of naive CD45RAhigh/CD27high T cells. General findings and caveats noted by the study authors: Because the CMV infection status of the donors was unknown, age-related changes in expanded clonotypes may potentially have been confounded. The long-lived group showed more naive CD4+ T cells, fewer expanded clones and increased TCR diversity than the aged group, suggesting age selection. There was a strong correlation between observed TCR beta diversity and the percentage of naive T cells measured by flow cytometry. As age increased, observed TCR beta diversity per million T cells dropped in a roughly linear way, and a significant reduction was already evident by age 40. Estimates of total diversity from one million sequenced T cells were regarded as lower bounds and underestimates. Bulk unsorted PBMC profiling prevented conclusive comparison of naive and antigen-experienced compartments.

The source material was blood. This sequence was found in a man in his late teens or twenties in good health. Rearrangement joined TRBV12-3 or TRBV12-4 to TRBJ1-3; the D segment could be TRBD1, given 5 matching bases. The CDR3 is CASRAGTDGNTIYF. The bases read TGTGCCAGCAGGGCCGGGACGGACGGAAACACCATATATTTT.